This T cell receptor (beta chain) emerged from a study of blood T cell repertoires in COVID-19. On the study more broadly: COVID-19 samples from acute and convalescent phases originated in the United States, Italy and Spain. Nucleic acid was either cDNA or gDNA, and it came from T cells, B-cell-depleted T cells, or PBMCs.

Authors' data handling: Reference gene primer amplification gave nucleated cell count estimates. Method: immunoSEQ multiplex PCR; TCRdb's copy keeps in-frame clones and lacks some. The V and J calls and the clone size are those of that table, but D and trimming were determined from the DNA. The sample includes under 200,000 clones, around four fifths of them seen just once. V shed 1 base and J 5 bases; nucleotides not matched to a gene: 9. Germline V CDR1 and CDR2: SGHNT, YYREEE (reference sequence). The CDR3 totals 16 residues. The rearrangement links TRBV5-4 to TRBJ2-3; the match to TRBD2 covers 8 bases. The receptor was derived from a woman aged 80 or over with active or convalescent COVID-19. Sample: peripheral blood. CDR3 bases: TGTGCCAGCAGCTTGTCGTTCGGGGGGGCTGGAGATACGCAGTATTTT. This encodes CASSLSFGGAGDTQYF.